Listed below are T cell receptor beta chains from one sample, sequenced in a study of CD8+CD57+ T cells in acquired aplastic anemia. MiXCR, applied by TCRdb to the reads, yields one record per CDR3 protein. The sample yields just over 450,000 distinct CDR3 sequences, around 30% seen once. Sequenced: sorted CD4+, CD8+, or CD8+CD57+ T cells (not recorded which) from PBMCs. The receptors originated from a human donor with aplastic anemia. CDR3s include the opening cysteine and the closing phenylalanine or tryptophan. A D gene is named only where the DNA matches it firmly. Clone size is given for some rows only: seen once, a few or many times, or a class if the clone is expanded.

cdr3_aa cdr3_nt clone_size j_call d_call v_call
CAGSQDWGDLRRSGNTIYF TGTGCCGGCAGCCAAGATTGGGGGGACCTCAGGCGCTCTGGAAACACCATATACTTT NA TRBJ1-3 NA TRBV3-1
CASSLAARVFEQFF TGTGCCAGCAGCTTAGCAGCCAGGGTTTTTGAGCAGTTCTTC few TRBJ2-1 NA TRBV7-9
CASSQGFGEQFF TGTGCCAGCAGCCAGGGCTTCGGTGAGCAGTTCTTC NA TRBJ2-1 NA TRBV3-1
CSARSVAGNQPQHF TGCAGTGCTAGAAGCGTAGCTGGCAATCAGCCCCAGCATTTT many TRBJ1-5 NA TRBV20-1
CSAIPGQGTPLHF TGCAGTGCTATCCCGGGGCAGGGGACACCCCTCCACTTT NA TRBJ1-6 NA TRBV20-1
CASGTRANTEAFF TGTGCCAGCGGAACGCGGGCTAACACTGAAGCTTTCTTT few TRBJ1-1 NA TRBV12-3/TRBV12-4
CSARLQGLNTGELFF TGCAGTGCTAGGTTGCAGGGTCTCAACACCGGGGAGCTGTTTTTT few TRBJ2-2 NA TRBV20-1
CATSPTGTGEQYF TGTGCCACCAGTCCGACAGGGACAGGCGAGCAGTACTTC many TRBJ2-7 TRBD1 TRBV15
CASSEGGRGYGYTF TGTGCCAGCAGTGAAGGGGGGAGAGGGTATGGCTACACCTTC many TRBJ1-2 NA TRBV2
CSASGFLGRNNSPLHF TGCAGTGCTAGTGGGTTTCTGGGCAGGAATAATTCACCCCTCCACTTT many TRBJ1-6 NA TRBV20-1
CASSLIVGRTGNTIYF TGTGCCAGCAGCTTAATTGTAGGGAGGACAGGAAACACCATATATTTT NA TRBJ1-3 NA TRBV11-2
CASSVGRGDTQYF TGTGCCAGTAGCGTGGGGAGAGGAGATACGCAGTATTTT many TRBJ2-3 NA TRBV19
CASTYTPSSDTQYF TGTGCCAGTACCTATACCCCCTCATCAGATACGCAGTATTTT many TRBJ2-3 NA TRBV19
CAIRSGTSGGEHQETQYF TGTGCCATCCGATCCGGGACTAGCGGGGGCGAACACCAAGAGACCCAGTACTTC many TRBJ2-5 TRBD2 TRBV2
CASSRLAGALGGDTQYF TGTGCCAGCAGCAGACTAGCGGGGGCGCTCGGGGGAGATACGCAGTATTTT many TRBJ2-3 TRBD2 TRBV9
CASSLGDGNEKLFF TGCGCCAGCAGCTTGGGGGACGGAAATGAAAAACTGTTTTTT few TRBJ1-4 NA TRBV5-1
CASSTTGTGETQYF TGTGCCAGCAGCACGACAGGCACAGGAGAGACCCAGTACTTC many TRBJ2-5 NA TRBV9
CASSKIGQGGNEQYF TGCGCCAGCAGCAAAATCGGACAGGGGGGGAACGAGCAGTACTTC NA TRBJ2-7 TRBD1 TRBV5-1
CASSRRSIEQYF TGTGCCAGCAGTAGGAGATCTATCGAGCAGTACTTC NA TRBJ2-7 NA TRBV12-3/TRBV12-4
CASSGRGQSDEQYF TGCGCCAGCAGTGGTAGGGGCCAGAGCGACGAGCAGTACTTC few TRBJ2-7 NA TRBV10-1
CASSLAGSYSEQFF TGTGCCAGCAGTTTAGCGGGAAGCTACAGTGAGCAGTTCTTC NA TRBJ2-1 NA TRBV12-3/TRBV12-4
CATRQGVRETQYF TGTGCCACCCGACAGGGGGTCCGGGAGACCCAGTACTTC NA TRBJ2-5 TRBD1 TRBV7-9
CASSYRGAGVGDTQYF TGTGCCAGCAGTTACAGGGGGGCAGGGGTTGGAGATACGCAGTATTTT NA TRBJ2-3 TRBD1 TRBV12-3/TRBV12-4
CSARDGGPINTEAFF TGCAGTGCTAGAGATGGGGGGCCGATTAACACTGAAGCTTTCTTT NA TRBJ1-1 NA TRBV20-1
CSAAGGSSYNSPLHF TGCAGTGCTGCAGGGGGGAGCTCCTATAATTCACCCCTCCACTTT few TRBJ1-6 TRBD1 TRBV20-1
CASSSSGTGLYGYTF TGTGCCAGCAGCTCATCCGGGACAGGCCTCTATGGCTACACCTTC many TRBJ1-2 TRBD1 TRBV7-2
CSTRVGNYQETQYF TGCAGCACCCGAGTTGGGAATTATCAAGAGACCCAGTACTTC many TRBJ2-5 NA TRBV29-1
CASNVGLAVGDTQYF TGTGCCAGCAACGTGGGACTAGCGGTGGGTGATACGCAGTATTTT few TRBJ2-3 TRBD2 TRBV9
CASSYVGQGRTEAFF TGTGCCAGCAGTTATGTGGGACAGGGGCGCACTGAAGCTTTCTTT few TRBJ1-1 TRBD1 TRBV7-9
CASSDRGRASYNSPLHF TGTGCCAGTAGTGACAGGGGGCGCGCCTCCTATAATTCACCCCTCCACTTT many TRBJ1-6 TRBD1 TRBV19
CASSLDVSTGNTIYF TGTGCCAGCAGCTTAGACGTCAGTACTGGAAACACCATATATTTT NA TRBJ1-3 NA TRBV7-9
CASRGKLVAEAFF TGTGCCAGCAGGGGGAAGCTTGTCGCTGAAGCTTTCTTT NA TRBJ1-1 NA TRBV12-3/TRBV12-4
CASSVGFGGANQPQHF TGTGCCAGCAGTGTAGGGTTCGGGGGGGCAAATCAGCCCCAGCATTTT NA TRBJ1-5 NA TRBV12-3/TRBV12-4
CAWSQSLRGRQPQHF TGTGCCTGGAGTCAGAGCCTCAGGGGAAGGCAGCCCCAGCATTTT NA TRBJ1-5 NA TRBV30
CSARVGLTNNEKLFF TGCAGTGCTAGAGTGGGTCTCACCAATAATGAAAAACTGTTTTTT few TRBJ1-4 NA TRBV20-1
CASSVGYQRNTEAFF TGTGCCAGCAGCGTAGGCTATCAGAGGAACACTGAAGCTTTCTTT many TRBJ1-1 NA TRBV9
CASSKTSGRGGEQFF TGTGCCAGCAGTAAAACTAGCGGGAGAGGCGGTGAGCAGTTCTTC NA TRBJ2-1 TRBD2 TRBV6-1
CASRTNRGSISPLHF TGTGCCAGTAGGACAAACCGCGGCAGCATTTCACCCCTCCACTTT many TRBJ1-6 NA TRBV19
CATLMDEMNTEAFF TGTGCCACCCTCATGGACGAAATGAACACTGAAGCTTTCTTT NA TRBJ1-1 NA TRBV10-3
CASSVGGQGNVDTQYF TGTGCCAGCAGCGTAGGAGGCCAGGGTAATGTAGATACGCAGTATTTT many TRBJ2-3 NA TRBV9
CASVRTANTEAFF TGTGCCAGCGTTCGGACAGCGAACACTGAAGCTTTCTTT NA TRBJ1-1 NA TRBV25-1
CASSFQGGVGSPLHF TGTGCCAGTAGTTTCCAGGGTGGTGTTGGTTCACCCCTCCACTTT NA TRBJ1-6 NA TRBV19
CASSFASGGAQYF TGTGCCAGCAGTTTCGCTAGCGGGGGGGCCCAGTACTTC once TRBJ2-5 TRBD2 TRBV12-3/TRBV12-4
CASSHRTDTEAFF TGTGCCAGCAGCCACCGGACAGACACTGAAGCTTTCTTT NA TRBJ1-1 NA TRBV7-2
CATSNQANYGYTF TGTGCCACCAGCAATCAGGCAAACTATGGCTACACCTTC NA TRBJ1-2 NA TRBV15
CASIRSGANVLTF TGTGCCAGCATACGCTCTGGGGCCAACGTCCTGACTTTC many TRBJ2-6 NA TRBV25-1
CSARGREPNYGYTF TGCAGTGCTAGGGGGAGGGAACCGAACTATGGCTACACCTTC many TRBJ1-2 NA TRBV20-1
CASSVGDGQRPPPTF TGTGCCAGCAGCGTAGGAGATGGACAGCGACCGCCTCCCACCTTC few TRBJ1-2 NA TRBV9